This passage covers 27 T cell receptor beta chains from one sample sequenced in a study of CD8 T cells in Susac syndrome (dated by TCRdb to about 2019). Receptor amplification or capture employed the immunoSEQ multiplex PCR assay. RNA was extracted with the RNeasy kit and about 0.5 to 1 ug was reverse transcribed using random hexamers. Starting from the raw public reads, TCRdb applied fastp trimming at Q25, assembled clones with MiXCR and retained in-frame beta chains. Every CDR3 protein is listed once, alongside the most common genes and DNA of its rows. The table for this sample lists about 300,000 distinct CDR3 sequences; about 90% of them were counted only once. Of the sample, around 0.07% is held by the ten largest clones. The specimen was CD4+ T cells from PBMCs. The receptors were gathered from a human donor with multiple sclerosis.

This chain links TRBV7-2 with TRBJ2-1, with D tentatively TRBD2 (6 bases). The V end lost 4 bases, the J end lost 2 bases, and 15 bases lay between the germline ends. Germline assignment: CDR1 SGHTA and CDR2 FQGNSA. This CDR3 is 16 amino acids long. CDR3 bases: TGTGCCAGCAGCTCCCTCTCGGGAGCCGCCTACAATGAGCAGTTCTTC. Translated, it gives CASSSLSGAAYNEQFF.

This chain joins TRBV3-1 and TRBJ2-1; 13 bases agree with TRBD2. With V trimmed by 4 bases and J by 6 bases, 6 bases remained unmatched. This CDR3 comprises 16 residues. Per germline, CDR1 LGHDT and CDR2 YNNKEL (reference sequence). The chain's CDR3 is CASSPQLAGGFNEQFF. The CDR3 DNA reads as TGTGCCAGCAGCCCTCAACTAGCGGGGGGGTTCAATGAGCAGTTCTTC.

This sequence joins TRBV2 and TRBJ2-3; either TRBD1 or TRBD2 may fit D (6 bases each). The CDR3 totals 15 residues. Germline values: CDR1 SNHLY, CDR2 FYNNEI. V shed 11 bases and J shed 4 bases, with 22 bases lying between them. The CDR3 spells CADARGRGTADTQYF. CDR3 DNA: TGTGCCGACGCGCGGGGCAGGGGAACGGCAGATACGCAGTATTTT.

This chain links TRBV20-1 with TRBJ2-7; 7 positions agree with TRBD1. Germline assignment: CDR1 DFQATT and CDR2 SNEGSKA (reference sequence). V shed 5 bases, J shed 5 bases, and the junction held 9 bases outside the gene matches. The CDR3 has 13 residues. DNA of the CDR3: TGCAGTGCTCCCCTCGGACAGGCCCACGAGCAGTACTTC. This translates into CSAPLGQAHEQYF.

The rearrangement uses TRBV5-1 and TRBJ1-2, with 10 bases lining up with TRBD1. Germline lookup yields CDR1 SGHRS and CDR2 YFSETQ. This CDR3 is 15 amino acids long. Trimming cost V 2 bases and J 8 bases; bases outside gene matches: 9. The CDR3, as DNA: TGCGCCAGCAGCTTATACGAGGGGACAGGGGACGGCTACACCTTC. Its translation is CASSLYEGTGDGYTF.

The V gene is TRBV3-1, the J gene TRBJ2-7; 7 bases agree with TRBD2. The CDR3 runs to 15 residues. With V trimmed by 4 bases and J by 2 bases, 8 bases remained unmatched. The germline gives CDR1 LGHDT, CDR2 YNNKEL (reference sequence). CDR3 residues: CASSPGGRGAYEQYF. CDR3 nucleotide sequence: TGTGCCAGCAGCCCTGGGGGTCGGGGGGCCTACGAGCAGTACTTC.

The chain uses TRBV5-5 and TRBJ1-1; D is perhaps TRBD1 (5 bases). V lost 7 bases to trimming and J lost 4 bases, with 26 bases between them. The CDR3 covers 17 residues. CDR1 and CDR2 (germline): SGHKS, YYEKEE (reference sequence). CDR3 protein: CASLGRDPPEFGTEAFF. As DNA, the CDR3 is TGTGCCAGCCTTGGGAGGGACCCCCCGGAATTTGGCACTGAAGCTTTCTTT.

The chain uses TRBV30 and TRBJ2-7, with a possible D match to TRBD2 (6 bases). Germline values: CDR1 GTSNPN, CDR2 SVGIG (reference sequence). Trimming shortened V by 3 bases and J by 0 bases, and 15 bases separated the two germline ends. There are 15 residues in the CDR3. CDR3 DNA: TGTGCCTGGAGACCGAAGCGGGTAAGCTCCTACGAGCAGTACTTC. This encodes CAWRPKRVSSYEQYF.

The chain combines TRBV9 with TRBJ2-3; 15 positions agree with TRBD2. This CDR3 comprises 17 residues. V lost 4 bases and J lost 4; bases outside the gene matches: 7. CDR1 and CDR2 from the germline V gene are SGDLS and YYNGEE. CDR3 bases: TGTGCCAGCAGCCGGACTAGCGGGAGGGTGGAGGCAGATACGCAGTATTTT. This sequence encodes CASSRTSGRVEADTQYF.

This clonotype was seen only once. The chain recombines TRBV24-1 with TRBJ2-3, with a weak D call TRBD2 (5 bases). Germline assignment: CDR1 KGHDR and CDR2 SFDVKD. V shed 0 bases and J shed 3 bases, with 9 bases lying between them. The CDR3 has 15 amino acids. Here the CDR3 DNA reads TGTGCCACCAGTGATTTGGGGCCGGGGACAGATACGCAGTATTTT. Translation: CATSDLGPGTDTQYF.

The rearrangement joins TRBV4-3 to TRBJ2-2; the match to TRBD2 covers 16 bases. Trimming removed 4 bases from V and 7 bases from J; junction bases left unmatched: 3. CDR1 is LGHNA, CDR2 YSLEER, per germline. This CDR3 is 16 amino acids long. The DNA for the CDR3 is TGCGCCAGCAGCCTAGGGACTAGCGGGAGGGGCGGGGAGCTGTTTTTT. Amino acid sequence: CASSLGTSGRGGELFF.

The rearrangement uses TRBV6-1 and TRBJ2-1, with D possibly being TRBD2 (5 bases). V dropped 1 base and J dropped 10 bases, with 11 bases sitting between them. Germline V lookup: CDR1 MNHNS, CDR2 SASEGT. The CDR3 contains 13 residues. The CDR3 DNA sequence: TGTGCCAGCAGTGAAGGAGGGTTGGGCGAGCAGTTCTTC. The encoded protein is CASSEGGLGEQFF.

The chain carries TRBV12-3 or TRBV12-4 and TRBJ2-7, with unresolved D. V lost 8 bases and J lost 0, with 17 bases in between. This CDR3 contains 15 residues. CDR3 nucleotides: TGTGCCAGCCAACGAACTTATGGCCCCTCCTACGAGCAGTACTTC. Translated: CASQRTYGPSYEQYF.

This clonotype was recorded only once. The chain has TRBV3-1 and TRBJ1-5; D not resolved. Trimming took off 5 bases at V and 6 bases at J, with 11 bases between the two ends. Germline assignment: CDR1 LGHDT and CDR2 YNNKEL (reference sequence). The CDR3 loop spans 13 amino acids. CDR3 loop: CASSGTVGQPQHF. The DNA of the CDR3 is TGTGCCAGCAGCGGCACAGTGGGTCAGCCCCAGCATTTT.

The chain employs TRBV12-3 or TRBV12-4 and TRBJ2-1, with D uncertain. The V end lost 4 bases, the J end lost 14 bases, and 15 bases lay between the germline ends. The CDR3 length is 12 residues. The CDR3 sequence is CASSSGWLPEFF. In DNA, the CDR3 is TGTGCCAGCAGTTCTGGCTGGCTCCCCGAGTTCTTC.

The chain joins TRBV28 to TRBJ2-6, with TRBD1 matching 8 bases. CDR1 and CDR2 from the germline V gene are MDHEN and SYDVKM. V lost 8 bases and J lost 3; bases outside the gene matches: 15. The CDR3 runs to 18 residues. The DNA of the CDR3 is TGTGCCAGCCGGCGTGGCGGGACAGGCGTGTATGGGGCCAACGTCCTGACTTTC. It specifies CASRRGGTGVYGANVLTF.

The rearrangement joins TRBV5-1 to TRBJ1-2; 8 nucleotides agree with TRBD1. J lost 7 bases, V lost 4 bases, and 6 bases had no gene match. The CDR3 loop spans 13 amino acids. The germline V gene has CDR1 SGHRS and CDR2 YFSETQ. CDR3 DNA: TGCGCCAGCAGCCCACGACAGGGGTCTGGCTACACCTTC. This translates into CASSPRQGSGYTF.

The V and J genes are TRBV9 and TRBJ2-5, with D tentatively TRBD2 (5 bases). V was cut by 7 bases and J by 1 base, with 14 bases left in between. CDR3 length: 14 residues. CDR1 is SGDLS and CDR2 is YYNGEE in the germline V gene. CDR3 nucleotide sequence: TGTGCCAGCTCATCCGGGGTAGGCCAAGAGACCCAGTACTTC. Its translation is CASSSGVGQETQYF.

The rearrangement joins TRBV6-1 to TRBJ2-5; 7 bases fit TRBD2. The CDR3 has 14 amino acids. With 4 bases clipped from V and 5 bases from J, the junction kept 7 bases outside the gene matches. Germline CDR1 reads MNHNS; CDR2 reads SASEGT. CDR3 region: CASSGVAGGETQYF. CDR3 bases: TGTGCCAGCAGTGGAGTAGCGGGTGGGGAGACCCAGTACTTC.

The chain has TRBV4-3 and TRBJ2-1, with 9 bases identical to TRBD2. The V gene end was trimmed by 2 bases and the J gene end by 1 base; junction bases not matched to a gene: 3. Germline V gene data show CDR1 as LGHNA and CDR2 as YSLEER. This CDR3 is 16 amino acids long. The DNA of the CDR3 is TGCGCCAGCAGCCAAATTCTAGCGGGATCCTACAATGAGCAGTTCTTC. This codes for CASSQILAGSYNEQFF.

The chain employs TRBV30 and TRBJ1-6; TRBD1 agrees at 7 bases. The V gene end was trimmed by 0 bases and the J gene end by 10 bases; junction bases not matched to a gene: 12. There are 16 residues in the CDR3. Looked up from germline, CDR1 is GTSNPN and CDR2 is SVGIG (reference sequence). CDR3 nucleotide sequence: TGTGCCTGGAGTGTTTGGGGACAGCCTTATGAGTCACCCCTCCACTTT. As protein: CAWSVWGQPYESPLHF.

The genes are TRBV29-1 and TRBJ1-2; 10 positions agree with TRBD1. CDR3 length: 12 residues. Germline V gene sequence: CDR1 SQVTM, CDR2 ANQGSEA. J gave up 4 bases and V 6 bases, and 2 bases lay outside the gene matches. CDR3 region: CSVRTGGYGYTF. The DNA of the CDR3 is TGCAGCGTCCGGACAGGGGGCTATGGCTACACCTTC.

The rearrangement links TRBV4-1 to TRBJ1-1; no clear D gene. The germline V and J ends were trimmed by 1 base and 2 bases, with 8 bases remaining between them. The CDR3 totals 14 residues. Germline assignment: CDR1 MGHRA and CDR2 YSYEKL. CDR3 residues: CASSQAIGNTEAFF. The CDR3 DNA sequence: TGCGCCAGCAGCCAAGCGATCGGTAACACTGAAGCTTTCTTT.

This clonotype was seen just once. This rearrangement joins TRBV12-3 or TRBV12-4 to TRBJ2-7; 12 nucleotides line up with TRBD2. There are 15 residues in the CDR3. The J segment lost 5 bases and the V segment lost 3 bases, leaving 5 bases of the junction unmatched. For the CDR3, the DNA is TGTGCCAGCAGTTTCTCTAGCGGGAGGGCAGACGAGCAGTACTTC. Translating gives CASSFSSGRADEQYF.

This clonotype occurred once. This chain links TRBV7-2 with TRBJ1-1, with TRBD1 matching 9 bases. Trimming at V came to 6 bases and at J to 4 bases, leaving 9 bases not matched to a gene. The CDR3 covers 15 residues. CDR1 is SGHTA and CDR2 is FQGNSA in the germline V gene. Written as DNA, the CDR3 is TGTGCCAGCAGACCACAGGGGGCGCCGAGCACTGAAGCTTTCTTT. Amino acids: CASRPQGAPSTEAFF.

This chain joins TRBV4-1 and TRBJ2-1, with 8 bases identical to TRBD2. Germline V gives CDR1 MGHRA, CDR2 YSYEKL. The CDR3 spans 16 residues. The J segment lost 2 bases and the V segment lost 0 bases, leaving 3 bases of the junction unmatched. CDR3 amino acids: CASSQEGSGTYNEQFF. CDR3 DNA sequence: TGCGCCAGCAGCCAAGAGGGTAGCGGGACCTACAATGAGCAGTTCTTC.

This sequence joins TRBV20-1 and TRBJ2-4, with D unresolved. This CDR3 contains 11 residues. Trimming removed 7 bases at V and 6 bases at J, with 10 bases between. Germline V gene data show CDR1 as DFQATT and CDR2 as SNEGSKA (reference sequence). The CDR3 DNA reads as TGCAGTGTTCCCGTCCCAAACATTCAGTACTTC. This encodes CSVPVPNIQYF.